The 5 T cell receptor beta chains given below trace back to one sample, sequenced in a study of chemoradiotherapy in HPV16-positive cancers. Profiled with immunoSEQ multiplex PCR; TCRdb holds only in-frame clones, not every one. Of some 1,600 clones in the sample, 70% to 85% were seen once. This specimen was tumor tissue, taken from a patient who underwent chemoradiotherapy. These receptors all stem from a human donor with HPV-associated anogenital cancer.

The chain recombines TRBV7-8 with TRBJ2-2, with 8 bases that match TRBD2. Germline V CDR1 and CDR2: SGHVS, FQNEAQ. This CDR3 is built from 15 residues. The J segment lost 5 bases and the V segment lost 1 base, leaving 3 bases of the junction unmatched. The CDR3 loop reads CASSLGTSMTGELFF. The DNA for the CDR3 is TGTGCCAGCAGCTTAGGGACTAGCATGACCGGGGAGCTGTTTTTT.

The rearrangement links TRBV27 to TRBJ2-3; 7 bases align to TRBD1. The CDR3 has 16 amino acids. Per the germline V gene, CDR1 is MNHEY and CDR2 is SMNVEV (reference sequence). V shed 1 base and J 3 bases; nucleotides not matched to a gene: 7. The CDR3 sequence is CASSLLGGGFTDTQYF. The DNA of the CDR3 is TGTGCCAGCAGTTTATTAGGGGGCGGTTTTACAGATACGCAGTATTTT.

With regard to this clone: No DNA is shown, since the ends of the CDR3 on it are uncertain; the CDR3 is the one TCRdb lists. V gene TRBV28 combines with J gene TRBJ1-4. The CDR3 totals 14 residues, both ends included. Germline loops: CDR1 MDHEN, CDR2 SYDVKM. The CDR3 reads CASSSSGGEEKLFF.

V gene TRBV28 combines with J gene TRBJ1-5, with 7 bases lining up with TRBD1. The CDR3 is 14 residues long. Germline CDR1 MDHEN, CDR2 SYDVKM. V lost 5 bases to trimming and J lost 9 bases; unmatched junction nucleotides: 10. The CDR3 DNA reads as TGTGCCAGCAGTCCCCATATGACAGGGCCGCCCCAGCATTTT. Protein product: CASSPHMTGPPQHF.

The V call is TRBV5-1, the J call TRBJ2-7, with D possibly being TRBD2 (6 bases). V was clipped by 0 bases and J by 7 bases, with 17 bases between them. The CDR3 has 15 residues. Per germline, CDR1 SGHRS and CDR2 YFSETQ. CDR3 DNA: TGCGCCAGCAGCTTGGCCGGGAGTATACCTCGAGAGCAGTACTTC. Its protein is CASSLAGSIPREQYF. Supplemented by reference TRBV5-1 and TRBJ2-7, the full variable domain reads KAGVTQTPRYLIKTRGQQVTLSCSPISGHRSVSWYQQTPGQGLQFLFEYFSETQRNKGNFPGRFSGRQFSNSRSEMNVSTLELGDSALYLCASSLAGSIPREQYFGPGTRLTVT.